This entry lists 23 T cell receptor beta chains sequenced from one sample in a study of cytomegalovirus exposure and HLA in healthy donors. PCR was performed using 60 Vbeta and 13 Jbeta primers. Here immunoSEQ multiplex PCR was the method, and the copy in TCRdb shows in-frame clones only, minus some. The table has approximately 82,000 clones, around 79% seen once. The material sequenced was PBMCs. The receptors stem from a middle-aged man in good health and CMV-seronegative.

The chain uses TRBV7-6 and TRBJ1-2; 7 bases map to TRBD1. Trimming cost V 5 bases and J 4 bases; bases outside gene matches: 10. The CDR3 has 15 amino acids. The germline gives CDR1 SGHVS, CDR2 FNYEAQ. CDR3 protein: CASSPQGGNSYGYTF. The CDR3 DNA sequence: TGTGCCAGCAGCCCTCAAGGGGGCAACTCCTATGGCTACACCTTC.

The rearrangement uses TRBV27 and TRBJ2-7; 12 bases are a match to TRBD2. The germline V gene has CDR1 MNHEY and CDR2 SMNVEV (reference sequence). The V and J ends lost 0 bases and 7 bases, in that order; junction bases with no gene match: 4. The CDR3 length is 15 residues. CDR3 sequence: CASSLSLAGGREQYF. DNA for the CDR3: TGTGCCAGCAGTTTATCTCTAGCGGGAGGGAGGGAGCAGTACTTC.

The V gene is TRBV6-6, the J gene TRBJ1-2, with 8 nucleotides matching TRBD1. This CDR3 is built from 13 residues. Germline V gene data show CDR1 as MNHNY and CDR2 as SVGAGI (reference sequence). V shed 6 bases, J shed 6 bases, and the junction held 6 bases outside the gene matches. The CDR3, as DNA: TGTGCCAGCAGCCAGACAGGGGATCATGGCTACACCTTC. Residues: CASSQTGDHGYTF.

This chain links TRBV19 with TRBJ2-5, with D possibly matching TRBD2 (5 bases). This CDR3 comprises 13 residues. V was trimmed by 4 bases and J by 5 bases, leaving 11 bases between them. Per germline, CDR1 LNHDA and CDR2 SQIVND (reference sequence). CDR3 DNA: TGTGCCAGTAGTAGGGAGCTAACGGAGACCCAGTACTTC. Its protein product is CASSRELTETQYF. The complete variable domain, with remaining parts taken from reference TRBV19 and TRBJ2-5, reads DGGITQSPKYLFRKEGQNVTLSCEQNLNHDAMYWYRQDPGQGLRLIYYSQIVNDFQKGDIAEGYSVSREKKESFPLTVTSAQKNPTAFYLCASSRELTETQYFGPGTRLLVL.

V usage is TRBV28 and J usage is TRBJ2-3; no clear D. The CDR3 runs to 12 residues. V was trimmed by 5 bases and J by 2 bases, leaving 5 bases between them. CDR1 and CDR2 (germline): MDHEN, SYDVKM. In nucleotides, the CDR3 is TGTGCCAGCAGTACCTACACAGATACGCAGTATTTT. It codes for CASSTYTDTQYF.

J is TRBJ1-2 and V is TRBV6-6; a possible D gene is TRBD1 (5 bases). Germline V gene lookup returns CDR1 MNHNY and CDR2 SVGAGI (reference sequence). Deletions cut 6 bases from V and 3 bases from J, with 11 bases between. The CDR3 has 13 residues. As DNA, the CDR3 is TGTGCCAGCAGCCCTGACAGCGACTATGGCTACACCTTC. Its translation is CASSPDSDYGYTF.

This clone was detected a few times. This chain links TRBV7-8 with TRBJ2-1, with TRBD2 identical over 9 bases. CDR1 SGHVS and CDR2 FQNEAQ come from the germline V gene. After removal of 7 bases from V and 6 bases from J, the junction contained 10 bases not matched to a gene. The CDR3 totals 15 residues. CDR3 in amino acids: CASNLREGAGNEQFF. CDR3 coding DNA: TGTGCCAGCAACTTGCGGGAGGGGGCCGGCAATGAGCAGTTCTTC.

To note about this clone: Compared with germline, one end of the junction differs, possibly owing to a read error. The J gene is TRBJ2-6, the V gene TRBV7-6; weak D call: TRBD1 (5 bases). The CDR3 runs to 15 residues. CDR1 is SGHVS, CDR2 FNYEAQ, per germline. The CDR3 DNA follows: TGTGCCAGCAGCTTAGGGAATGTAGGGGCCAACGGCCTGACTTTC. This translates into CASSLGNVGANGLTF.

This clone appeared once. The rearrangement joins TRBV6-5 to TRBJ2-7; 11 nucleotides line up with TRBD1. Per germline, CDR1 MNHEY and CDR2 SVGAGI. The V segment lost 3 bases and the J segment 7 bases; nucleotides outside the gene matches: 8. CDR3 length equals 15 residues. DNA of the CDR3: TGTGCCAGCAGTTATGACGGGACAGGGGGGTGGGAGCAGTACTTC. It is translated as CASSYDGTGGWEQYF.

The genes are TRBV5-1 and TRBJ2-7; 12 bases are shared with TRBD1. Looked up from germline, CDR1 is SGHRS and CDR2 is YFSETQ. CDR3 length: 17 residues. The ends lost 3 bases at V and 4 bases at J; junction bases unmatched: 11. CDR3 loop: CASSSGTGGRIGYEQYF. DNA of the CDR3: TGCGCCAGCAGCTCCGGGACAGGGGGCAGAATTGGGTACGAGCAGTACTTC.

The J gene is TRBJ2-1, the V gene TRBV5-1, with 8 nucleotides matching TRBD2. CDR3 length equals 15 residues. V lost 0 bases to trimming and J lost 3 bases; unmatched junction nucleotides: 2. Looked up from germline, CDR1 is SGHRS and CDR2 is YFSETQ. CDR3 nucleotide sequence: TGCGCCAGCAGCTTGGGACTAGCGAGCTACAATGAGCAGTTCTTC. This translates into CASSLGLASYNEQFF.

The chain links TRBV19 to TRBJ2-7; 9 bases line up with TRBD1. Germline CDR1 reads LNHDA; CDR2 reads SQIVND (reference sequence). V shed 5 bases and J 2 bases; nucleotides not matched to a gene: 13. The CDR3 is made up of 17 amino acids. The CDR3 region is CASSAGQGTGVPYEQYF. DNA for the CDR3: TGTGCCAGTAGTGCGGGACAGGGAACGGGTGTCCCCTACGAGCAGTACTTC.

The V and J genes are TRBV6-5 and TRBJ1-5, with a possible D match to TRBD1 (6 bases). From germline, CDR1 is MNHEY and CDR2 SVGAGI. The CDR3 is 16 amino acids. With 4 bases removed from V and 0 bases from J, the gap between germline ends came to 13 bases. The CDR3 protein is CASSLRGPYSNQPQHF. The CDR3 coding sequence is TGTGCCAGCAGTTTGCGGGGGCCCTATAGCAATCAGCCCCAGCATTTT.

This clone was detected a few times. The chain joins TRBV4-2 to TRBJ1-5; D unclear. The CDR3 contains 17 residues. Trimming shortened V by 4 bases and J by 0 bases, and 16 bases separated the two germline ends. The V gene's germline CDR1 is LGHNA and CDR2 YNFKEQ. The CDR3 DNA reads TGTGCCAGCAGCCCCGCGCCCGGGGAGCTTAGCAATCAGCCCCAGCATTTT. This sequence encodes CASSPAPGELSNQPQHF.

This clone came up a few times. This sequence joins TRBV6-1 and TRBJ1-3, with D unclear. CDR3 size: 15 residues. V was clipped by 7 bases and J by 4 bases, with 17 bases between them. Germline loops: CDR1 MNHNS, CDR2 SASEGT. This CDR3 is CASIWSSQVGNTIYF. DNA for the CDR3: TGTGCCAGCATTTGGTCGTCTCAGGTCGGAAACACCATATATTTT.

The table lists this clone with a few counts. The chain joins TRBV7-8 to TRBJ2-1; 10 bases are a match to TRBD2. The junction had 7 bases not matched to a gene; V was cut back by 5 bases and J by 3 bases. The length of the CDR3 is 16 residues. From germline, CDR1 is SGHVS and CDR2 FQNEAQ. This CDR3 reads CASSPLAGASYNEQFF. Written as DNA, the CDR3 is TGTGCCAGCAGCCCTCTAGCGGGAGCAAGCTACAATGAGCAGTTCTTC.

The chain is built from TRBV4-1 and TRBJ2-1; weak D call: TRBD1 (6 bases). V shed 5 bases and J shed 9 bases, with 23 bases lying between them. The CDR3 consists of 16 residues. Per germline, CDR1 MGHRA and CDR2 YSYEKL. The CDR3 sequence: CASSFPLLELGGEQFF. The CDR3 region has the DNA TGCGCCAGCAGCTTCCCTCTACTGGAGCTAGGGGGTGAGCAGTTCTTC.

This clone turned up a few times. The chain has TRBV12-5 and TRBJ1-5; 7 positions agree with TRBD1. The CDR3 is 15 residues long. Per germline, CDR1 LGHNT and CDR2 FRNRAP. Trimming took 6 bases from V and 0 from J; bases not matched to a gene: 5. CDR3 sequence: CASGRDRYSNQPQHF. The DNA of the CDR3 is TGTGCTAGTGGCCGGGACAGATATAGCAATCAGCCCCAGCATTTT.

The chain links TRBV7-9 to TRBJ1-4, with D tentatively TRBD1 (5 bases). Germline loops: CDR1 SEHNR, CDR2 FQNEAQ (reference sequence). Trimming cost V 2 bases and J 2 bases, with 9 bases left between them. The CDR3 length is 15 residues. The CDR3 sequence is CASSLRTLTNEKLFF. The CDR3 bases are TGTGCCAGCAGCTTACGGACACTGACTAATGAAAAACTGTTTTTT.

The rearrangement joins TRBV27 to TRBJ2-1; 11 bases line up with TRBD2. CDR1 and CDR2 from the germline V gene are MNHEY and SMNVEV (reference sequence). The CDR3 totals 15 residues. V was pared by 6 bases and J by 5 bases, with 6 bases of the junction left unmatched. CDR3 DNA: TGTGCCAGCAGCCTCGGGACTAGCGGCAACAATGAGCAGTTCTTC. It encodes CASSLGTSGNNEQFF.

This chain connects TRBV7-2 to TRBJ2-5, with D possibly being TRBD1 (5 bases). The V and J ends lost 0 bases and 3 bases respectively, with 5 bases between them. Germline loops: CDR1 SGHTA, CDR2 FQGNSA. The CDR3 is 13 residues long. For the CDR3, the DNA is TGTGCCAGCAGCTTAGCCAGGGAAGAGACCCAGTACTTC. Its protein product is CASSLAREETQYF. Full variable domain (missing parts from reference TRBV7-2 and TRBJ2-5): GAGVSQSPSNKVTEKGKDVELRCDPISGHTALYWYRQSLGQGLEFLIYFQGNSAPDKSGLPSDRFSAERTGGSVSTLTIQRTQQEDSAVYLCASSLAREETQYFGPGTRLLVL.

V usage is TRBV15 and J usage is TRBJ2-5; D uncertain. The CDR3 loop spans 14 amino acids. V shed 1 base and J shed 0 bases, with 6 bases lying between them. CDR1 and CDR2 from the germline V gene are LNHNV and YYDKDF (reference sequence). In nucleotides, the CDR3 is TGTGCCACCAGCAGAGGGTCGGACCAAGAGACCCAGTACTTC. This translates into CATSRGSDQETQYF.

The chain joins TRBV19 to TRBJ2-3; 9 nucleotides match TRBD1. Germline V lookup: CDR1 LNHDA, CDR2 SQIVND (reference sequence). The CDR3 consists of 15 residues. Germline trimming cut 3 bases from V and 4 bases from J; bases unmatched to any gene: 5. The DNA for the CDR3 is TGTGCCAGTAGTATCCGAAGACAGGGGGCAGATACGCAGTATTTT. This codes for CASSIRRQGADTQYF. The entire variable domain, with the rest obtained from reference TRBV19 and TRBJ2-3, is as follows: DGGITQSPKYLFRKEGQNVTLSCEQNLNHDAMYWYRQDPGQGLRLIYYSQIVNDFQKGDIAEGYSVSREKKESFPLTVTSAQKNPTAFYLCASSIRRQGADTQYFGPGTRLTVL.